The 17 T cell receptor beta chains below all came from one sample that was sequenced in a study of beta chain features in type 1 diabetes. Sequencing targeted expressed TCRB transcripts, as all isolated RNA had been reverse transcribed. The table came from immunoSEQ multiplex PCR; TCRdb's copy has only in-frame clones and leaves some out. The sample lists 620,000 or so clones; less than 20% were seen once. Sequencing was done on a sample of naive CD4+ T cells from blood. These TCRs come from a man younger than 35 in good health.

In regard to this clone: Other DNA sequences from this sample encode an identical CDR3 as well. The chain links TRBV7-2 to TRBJ2-7; possible D gene TRBD2, 5 bases. The CDR3 runs to 13 residues. Per germline, CDR1 SGHTA and CDR2 FQGNSA. V lost 0 bases to trimming and J lost 2 bases, with 5 bases between them. The CDR3: CASSLAGAYEQYF. The CDR3 DNA follows: TGTGCCAGCAGCTTAGCCGGGGCCTACGAGCAGTACTTC.

V gene TRBV7-2 combines with J gene TRBJ2-7; no clear D gene. This CDR3 is 11 amino acids long. Germline V lookup: CDR1 SGHTA, CDR2 FQGNSA. The germline V and J ends were trimmed by 7 bases and 9 bases, with 13 bases remaining between them. Here the CDR3 reads CASTPSIGQYF. CDR3 sequence (DNA): TGTGCCAGCACCCCCAGTATCGGGCAGTACTTC. The complete variable domain, with remaining parts taken from reference TRBV7-2 and TRBJ2-7, reads GAGVSQSPSNKVTEKGKDVELRCDPISGHTALYWYRQSLGQGLEFLIYFQGNSAPDKSGLPSDRFSAERTGGSVSTLTIQRTQQEDSAVYLCASTPSIGQYFGPGTRLTVT.

This clone has a handful of counts. V is TRBV29-1 and J is TRBJ1-1, with 7 bases aligning to TRBD1. Germline V gives CDR1 SQVTM, CDR2 ANQGSEA. This CDR3 comprises 11 residues. V shed 7 bases and J 4 bases; nucleotides not matched to a gene: 3. This CDR3 is CSARQGTEAFF. Written as DNA, the CDR3 is TGCAGCGCTAGACAGGGCACTGAAGCTTTCTTT.

This clone was detected a few times. The chain couples TRBV7-6 to TRBJ1-5; TRBD1 matches 7 bases. Germline V gives CDR1 SGHVS, CDR2 FNYEAQ. V shed 4 bases and J 2 bases; nucleotides not matched to a gene: 8. CDR3 size: 16 residues. CDR3 sequence reads: CASSWLVRGGNQPQHF. The CDR3 DNA sequence: TGTGCCAGCAGCTGGTTGGTCAGGGGGGGCAATCAGCCCCAGCATTTT. The variable domain in full, with the rest retrieved from reference TRBV7-6 and TRBJ1-5, is GAGVSQSPRYKVTKRGQDVALRCDPISGHVSLYWYRQALGQGPEFLTYFNYEAQQDKSGLPNDRFSAERPEGSISTLTIQRTEQRDSAMYRCASSWLVRGGNQPQHFGDGTRLSIL.

This clone showed up just a few times. The chain employs TRBV11-1 and TRBJ2-3; D is uncertain. Germline-derived CDR1 and CDR2 are SGHAT and FQDESV (reference sequence). Trimming took 2 bases from V and 0 from J, leaving 15 bases between them. The CDR3 totals 17 residues. The CDR3 DNA reads as TGTGCCAGCAGCTTAAAATCGACGTGGAGAAGCACAGATACGCAGTATTTT. As protein: CASSLKSTWRSTDTQYF.

This sequence joins TRBV5-4 and TRBJ1-5; D possibly corresponds to TRBD1 (5 bases). The CDR3 contains 12 residues. The germline V gene encodes CDR1 SGHNT and CDR2 YYREEE (reference sequence). This chain's CDR3 is CVSGSSNQPQHF. CDR3 bases: TGTGTTTCAGGGTCCAGCAATCAGCCCCAGCATTTT.

This clone appeared a few times. V and J are TRBV7-9 and TRBJ1-3; possible D gene TRBD1, 5 bases. The CDR3 is 16 residues long. Trimming took 4 bases from V and 4 from J, leaving 17 bases between them. Looked up from germline, CDR1 is SEHNR and CDR2 is FQNEAQ (reference sequence). The CDR3 coding sequence is TGTGCCAGCAGCTCCCCGGGGCCTCGGGGAGGAAACACCATATATTTT. It is translated as CASSSPGPRGGNTIYF.

This sequence joins TRBV7-2 and TRBJ2-3; D unclear. This CDR3 comprises 18 residues. V was pared by 4 bases and J by 5 bases, with 25 bases between. The germline V gene encodes CDR1 SGHTA and CDR2 FQGNSA. CDR3 nucleotide sequence: TGTGCCAGCAGCTCTAAAACTTCCGGGCCCTCGCCCGAAGATACGCAGTATTTT. Translating gives CASSSKTSGPSPEDTQYF.

The chain joins TRBV7-3 to TRBJ1-1; no clear D gene. Germline values: CDR1 SGHTA, CDR2 FQGTGA. V was pared by 6 bases and J by 2 bases, with 10 bases between. The CDR3 has 13 amino acids. In nucleotides, the CDR3 is TGTGCCAGCAGACGGGCCCTTAACACTGAAGCTTTCTTT. This codes for CASRRALNTEAFF.

This clone was observed a few times. The rearrangement uses TRBV28 and TRBJ1-1; 7 bases agree with TRBD1. This CDR3 region has 14 residues. Germline loops: CDR1 MDHEN, CDR2 SYDVKM. Trimming took 5 bases from V and 5 from J; bases not matched to a gene: 8. The CDR3 nucleotides are TGTGCCAGCAGTCCCATACAGGGGCGTACTGAAGCTTTCTTT. Amino acid sequence: CASSPIQGRTEAFF.

The gene calls are TRBV28 and TRBJ1-2; D may be TRBD1 (5 bases). Germline V lookup: CDR1 MDHEN, CDR2 SYDVKM. Trimming took 6 bases from V and 8 from J, leaving 13 bases between them. This CDR3 is built from 12 residues. The CDR3 loop reads CASSPRQWGYTF. CDR3 coding DNA: TGTGCCAGCAGCCCAAGACAGTGGGGCTACACCTTC.

A few counts support this clone. This chain connects TRBV7-2 to TRBJ1-3; 8 nucleotides line up with TRBD1. Germline values: CDR1 SGHTA, CDR2 FQGNSA. V trimming: 3 bases; J trimming: 6 bases; junction bases outside the gene matches: 7. The CDR3 covers 15 residues. The CDR3 region has the DNA TGTGCCAGCAGCTTGACAGGGGTGTCACTAAACACCATATATTTT. This encodes CASSLTGVSLNTIYF.

The chain combines TRBV5-1 with TRBJ2-1, with D possibly matching TRBD1 (6 bases). V lost 4 bases and J lost 2, with 19 bases in between. This CDR3 spans 17 amino acids. Germline loops: CDR1 SGHRS, CDR2 YFSETQ. The CDR3 DNA sequence: TGCGCCAGCAGCCAGGACAGTCACGTCGTTCCCTACAATGAGCAGTTCTTC. Translated: CASSQDSHVVPYNEQFF.

The chain links TRBV18 to TRBJ2-5; a possible D gene is TRBD1 (6 bases). V gave up 6 bases and J gave up 2 bases, with 16 bases separating them. Germline V gene sequence: CDR1 KGHSH, CDR2 LQKENI. The CDR3 is made up of 15 amino acids. The CDR3 sequence is CASSPTMTGQETQYF. The CDR3 bases are TGTGCCAGCTCGCCCACAATGACAGGACAAGAGACCCAGTACTTC.

This rearrangement joins TRBV2 to TRBJ2-2, with TRBD2 identical over 10 bases. The CDR3 loop spans 13 amino acids. Germline loops: CDR1 SNHLY, CDR2 FYNNEI. The trim removed 7 bases at V and 6 bases at J, leaving 2 bases unmatched. The CDR3 coding sequence is TGTGCCAGCACTAGCGGGGGCGCCGGGGAGCTGTTTTTT. Translating it yields CASTSGGAGELFF.

This clone was seen more than once but under ten times. The chain combines TRBV2 with TRBJ2-1; 8 nucleotides align to TRBD1. CDR3 length equals 15 residues. CDR1 and CDR2 (germline): SNHLY, FYNNEI. V shed 5 bases, J shed 4 bases, and the junction held 7 bases outside the gene matches. DNA of the CDR3: TGTGCCAGCAGTACGCAGGGGGCCGATTACAATGAGCAGTTCTTC. This codes for CASSTQGADYNEQFF.

The chain uses TRBV4-2 and TRBJ1-4; perhaps TRBD1 as D (5 bases). CDR3 length: 13 amino acids. The V gene lost 4 bases and the J gene lost 6 bases, with 9 bases spanning the gap. The germline V gene encodes CDR1 LGHNA and CDR2 YNFKEQ. This CDR3 is CASSPSRDEKLFF. CDR3 DNA sequence: TGTGCCAGCAGCCCCTCCAGGGATGAAAAACTGTTTTTT.